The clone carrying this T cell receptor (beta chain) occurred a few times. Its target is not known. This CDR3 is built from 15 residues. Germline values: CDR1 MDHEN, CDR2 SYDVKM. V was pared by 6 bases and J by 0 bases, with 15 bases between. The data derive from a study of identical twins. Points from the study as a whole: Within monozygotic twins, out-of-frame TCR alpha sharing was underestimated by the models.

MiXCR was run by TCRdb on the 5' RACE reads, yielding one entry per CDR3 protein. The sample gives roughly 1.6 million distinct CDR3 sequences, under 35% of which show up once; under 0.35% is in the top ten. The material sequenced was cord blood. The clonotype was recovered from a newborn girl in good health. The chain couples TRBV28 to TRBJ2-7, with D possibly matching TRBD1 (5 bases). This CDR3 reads CASSPQGTPSYEQYF. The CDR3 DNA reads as TGTGCCAGCAGCCCTCAGGGAACCCCCTCCTACGAGCAGTACTTC.